This T cell receptor beta chain was identified during a study of blood T cell repertoires in COVID-19. Sequenced by immunoSEQ multiplex PCR; TCRdb stores in-frame clones only, minus some. The data contain 200,000 to 300,000 clones, approximately 90% of them seen just once; the ten biggest clones take up approximately 4%. Material: peripheral blood. This TCR was sampled from a woman in her forties with acute or convalescent COVID-19.

The CDR3 here is CAWKSDGASDEQFF. The CDR3 DNA reads TGTGCCTGGAAATCCGATGGGGCTAGTGATGAGCAGTTCTTC. The rearrangement uses TRBV30 and TRBJ2-1; D is possibly TRBD1 (5 bases). CDR1 and CDR2 (germline): GTSNPN, SVGIG (reference sequence). The V end was cut by 4 bases, the J end by 8 bases, with 18 bases between. The CDR3 contains 14 residues.